One and the same sample provided the 14 T cell receptor beta chains below, sequenced in a study of blood T cell repertoires in COVID-19. Clones were sequenced by immunoSEQ multiplex PCR, and TCRdb holds only the in-frame ones, with some missing. This table holds under 250,000 clones, 90% to 95% found once. Sequenced sample: peripheral blood. The receptors were sampled from a man aged 60 to 69 with COVID-19, enrolled during active disease.

The chain uses TRBV27 and TRBJ1-4; tentatively, D is TRBD1 (6 bases). The germline gives CDR1 MNHEY, CDR2 SMNVEV (reference sequence). There are 15 residues in the CDR3. The germline V and J ends were trimmed by 3 bases and 8 bases, with 16 bases remaining between them. CDR3 amino acids: CASSFSGGDGEKLFF. As DNA, the CDR3 is TGTGCCAGCAGTTTCTCGGGGGGCGACGGGGAAAAACTGTTTTTT.

The chain is built from TRBV10-2 and TRBJ2-2; 16 bases map to TRBD2. In germline, CDR1 is WSHSY, CDR2 SAAADI. This CDR3 has 18 residues. V gave up 8 bases and J gave up 1 base; unmatched junction bases: 7. The CDR3 DNA reads as TGCGCCAGCGGCGGGGGACTAGCGGGAGGGTGGAACACCGGGGAGCTGTTTTTT. It translates to CASGGGLAGGWNTGELFF.

The V gene is TRBV6-2 or TRBV6-3, the J gene TRBJ2-1, with 10 bases that match TRBD1. From germline, CDR1 is MNHEY and CDR2 SVGEGT. The trim removed 6 bases at V and 4 bases at J, leaving 9 bases unmatched. This CDR3 has 16 residues. The CDR3 bases are TGTGCCAGCAGCACACGGGGACAGGGGTTTTACAATGAGCAGTTCTTC. Translating gives CASSTRGQGFYNEQFF.

The chain is built from TRBV28 and TRBJ1-2; D is undetermined. The CDR3 consists of 15 residues. Germline CDR1 and CDR2: MDHEN and SYDVKM. Trimming left V 2 bases short and J 1 base short, with 11 bases between. The chain's CDR3 is CASSLDLRVNYGYTF. CDR3 in DNA: TGTGCCAGCAGTTTAGATTTGAGGGTTAACTATGGCTACACCTTC.

The V and J genes are TRBV5-5 and TRBJ1-3; 7 bases agree with TRBD1. Germline V gene sequence: CDR1 SGHKS, CDR2 YYEKEE (reference sequence). The CDR3 spans 15 residues. V gave up 4 bases and J gave up 3 bases; unmatched junction bases: 7. CDR3 sequence: CASSRDSEIGNTIYF. The CDR3 DNA reads TGTGCCAGCAGCCGGGACAGTGAAATTGGAAACACCATATATTTT.

In its sample, this clone was seen once. The chain has TRBV4-3 and TRBJ2-7; TRBD2 matches at 9 bases. This CDR3 has 15 residues. The J segment lost 3 bases and the V segment lost 1 base, leaving 4 bases of the junction unmatched. Germline V gene lookup returns CDR1 LGHNA and CDR2 YSLEER. The CDR3 loop is CASSQATSGFYEQYF. CDR3 bases: TGCGCCAGCAGCCAAGCCACTAGCGGGTTCTACGAGCAGTACTTC.

V and J are TRBV19 and TRBJ1-4; D is ambiguous. The CDR3 consists of 16 residues. V lost 3 bases and J 0 bases, leaving 11 bases between the germline ends. The V gene's germline CDR1 is LNHDA and CDR2 SQIVND (reference sequence). The CDR3 reads CASSITASATNEKLFF. For the CDR3, the DNA is TGTGCCAGTAGTATCACTGCATCTGCAACTAATGAAAAACTGTTTTTT. Based on the CDR3 plus reference TRBV19 and TRBJ1-4, the full variable domain is DGGITQSPKYLFRKEGQNVTLSCEQNLNHDAMYWYRQDPGQGLRLIYYSQIVNDFQKGDIAEGYSVSREKKESFPLTVTSAQKNPTAFYLCASSITASATNEKLFFGSGTQLSVL.

The chain employs TRBV3-1 (or the pseudogene TRBV3-2) and TRBJ1-2, with D perhaps matching TRBD1 (5 bases). Between the trimmed V and J ends, which lost 3 bases and 5 bases, there was a span of 16 bases. Germline V CDR1 and CDR2: LGHDT, YNNKEL (reference sequence). This CDR3 is built from 15 residues. The CDR3 coding sequence is TGTGCCAGCAGCCAGGGGGGGACTGGCCATTATGGCTACACCTTC. It codes for CASSQGGTGHYGYTF.

The CDR3 region is CASTNRGERQAGTQYF. Here the CDR3 DNA reads TGTGCCAGTACTAATAGAGGAGAGAGACAGGCTGGGACCCAGTACTTC. This rearrangement joins TRBV19 to TRBJ2-5, with a weak D call TRBD1 (6 bases). CDR1 LNHDA and CDR2 SQIVND come from the germline V gene (reference sequence). Trimming shortened V by 7 bases and J by 7 bases, and 25 bases separated the two germline ends. The CDR3 runs 16 residues.

The chain has TRBV2 and TRBJ1-4; 7 nucleotides match TRBD1. V lost 3 bases to trimming and J lost 0 bases; unmatched junction nucleotides: 1. Germline V lookup: CDR1 SNHLY, CDR2 FYNNEI. CDR3 length: 15 residues. The CDR3 loop reads CASSETGTTNEKLFF. The CDR3 nucleotides read TGTGCCAGCAGTGAGACAGGGACAACTAATGAAAAACTGTTTTTT. The full variable domain, its missing parts supplied by reference TRBV2 and TRBJ1-4, is EPEVTQTPSHQVTQMGQEVILRCVPISNHLYFYWYRQILGQKVEFLVSFYNNEISEKSEIFDDQFSVERPDGSNFTLKIRSTKLEDSAMYFCASSETGTTNEKLFFGSGTQLSVL.

This sequence joins TRBV18 and TRBJ1-6; D gene unclear. In germline, CDR1 is KGHSH, CDR2 LQKENI. The CDR3 loop spans 15 amino acids. V was pared by 1 base and J by 6 bases, with 10 bases between. The CDR3 here is CASSPRNRINSPLHF. Here the CDR3 DNA reads TGTGCCAGCTCACCACGAAACAGAATTAATTCACCCCTCCACTTT. Full variable domain (outside the CDR3, taken from reference TRBV18 and TRBJ1-6): NAGVMQNPRHLVRRRGQEARLRCSPMKGHSHVYWYRQLPEEGLKFMVYLQKENIIDESGMPKERFSAEFPKEGPSILRIQQVVRGDSAAYFCASSPRNRINSPLHFGNGTRLTVT.

This clone was detected a few times. The chain is built from TRBV6-6 and TRBJ2-7; 7 bases are a match to TRBD1. The CDR3 is 17 amino acids. The trim removed 5 bases at V and 0 bases at J, leaving 13 bases unmatched. CDR1 and CDR2 from the germline V gene are MNHNY and SVGAGI (reference sequence). Written as DNA, the CDR3 is TGTGCCAGCAGTCCACCCTCCCCCGGGACAGCCTCCTACGAGCAGTACTTC. Its translation is CASSPPSPGTASYEQYF.

The chain combines TRBV5-1 with TRBJ2-7; 10 positions agree with TRBD1. V lost 0 bases, J lost 5 bases, and 5 bases stayed unmatched. This CDR3 region has 15 residues. Germline CDR1 SGHRS, CDR2 YFSETQ. CDR3 DNA sequence: TGCGCCAGCAGCTTGGTAGGACAGGGGGAACACGAGCAGTACTTC. It translates to CASSLVGQGEHEQYF.

The V call is TRBV24-1, the J call TRBJ2-1, with D maybe TRBD2 (5 bases). CDR1 is KGHDR and CDR2 is SFDVKD in the germline V gene. Trimming pared 3 bases from V and 5 bases from J, leaving 16 bases between. The CDR3 is made up of 16 amino acids. The CDR3 spells CATSDPAVEGHNEQFF. The CDR3 bases are TGTGCCACCAGTGATCCGGCGGTAGAGGGCCACAATGAGCAGTTCTTC.